The rows below give T cell receptor beta chains drawn from one sample of a study of shared clonotypes between healthy human individuals. This table comes from immunoSEQ multiplex PCR, and its TCRdb copy is limited to in-frame clones, with some not included. In the table there are roughly 480,000 clones, 70% to 80% of which are singletons. The specimen sequenced was PBMCs. The source of these receptors is a woman aged 40 to 50 in good health. Some clones in this sample may be carry-over from other donors' samples. Each CDR3 is given with its conserved first and last residue. A D gene is named only where the DNA matches it firmly. Not every row has a clone size; where given, it reads once, few, many or a size class.

J gene: TRBJ2-7; clone size: .; V gene: TRBV29-1; D gene: TRBD1; CDR3 DNA: TGCAGCGTTGTGGGGGAAGGGACAGGGCTCTACGAGCAGTACTTC; CDR3 protein: CSVVGEGTGLYEQYF
J gene: TRBJ2-2; clone size: .; V gene: TRBV6-4; D gene: TRBD2; CDR3 DNA: TGTGCCAGCAGTGACTCAGCTAGCGGGGACACCGGGGAGCTGTTTTTT; CDR3 protein: CASSDSASGDTGELFF
J gene: TRBJ2-6; clone size: .; V gene: TRBV5-4; D gene: .; CDR3 DNA: TGTGCCAGCAGCTGGGGGTACTTAAGCTCTGGGGCCAACGTCCTGACTTTC; CDR3 protein: CASSWGYLSSGANVLTF
J gene: TRBJ2-1; clone size: .; V gene: TRBV19; D gene: .; CDR3 DNA: TGTGCCAGTAGCCCCGGGGCCTACAATGAGCAGTTCTTC; CDR3 protein: CASSPGAYNEQFF
J gene: TRBJ2-3; clone size: .; V gene: TRBV5-1; D gene: TRBD2; CDR3 DNA: TGCGCCAGCAGCTTGGCGGTAGCGGGAGCTGCAGATACGCAGTATTTT; CDR3 protein: CASSLAVAGAADTQYF
J gene: TRBJ2-7; clone size: .; V gene: TRBV6-6; D gene: .; CDR3 DNA: TGTGCCAGCAGTTACGCTCAGGGCTACGAGCAGTACTTC; CDR3 protein: CASSYAQGYEQYF
J gene: TRBJ1-2; clone size: .; V gene: TRBV27; D gene: TRBD1; CDR3 DNA: TGTGCCAGCAGTTCCAACAGACAGGGCGGGGGCTACACCTTC; CDR3 protein: CASSSNRQGGGYTF
J gene: TRBJ1-1; clone size: .; V gene: TRBV29-1; D gene: .; CDR3 DNA: TGCAGCGTTGAATCTGTCCAGGGCAGCACTGAAGCTTTCTTT; CDR3 protein: CSVESVQGSTEAFF
J gene: TRBJ2-6; clone size: .; V gene: TRBV5-4; D gene: .; CDR3 DNA: TGTGCCAGCAGCCCGGGGGGGACAGCTGGGGCCAACGTCCTGACTTTC; CDR3 protein: CASSPGGTAGANVLTF
J gene: TRBJ2-1; clone size: .; V gene: TRBV6-1; D gene: .; CDR3 DNA: TGTGCCAGCACCACGGACCTCGGGAATGAGCAGTTCTTC; CDR3 protein: CASTTDLGNEQFF
J gene: TRBJ2-5; clone size: .; V gene: TRBV18; D gene: .; CDR3 DNA: TGTGCCAGCTCGCCCGGGACCACGGGATTAGAGACCCAGTACTTC; CDR3 protein: CASSPGTTGLETQYF
J gene: TRBJ1-3; clone size: once; V gene: TRBV5-4; D gene: TRBD1; CDR3 DNA: TGTGCCAGCAGTCCAAAGGGACAGGGGGCAGGAAACACCATATATTTT; CDR3 protein: CASSPKGQGAGNTIYF
J gene: TRBJ2-2; clone size: few; V gene: TRBV7-9; D gene: .; CDR3 DNA: TGTGCCAGCAGCTTTCAGCGCGGCGGGGAGCTGTTTTTT; CDR3 protein: CASSFQRGGELFF
J gene: TRBJ2-3; clone size: .; V gene: TRBV5-6; D gene: TRBD2; CDR3 DNA: TGTGCCAGCAGAGGATCCGGGACTAGCGGGAGTTCCACAGATACGCAGTATTTT; CDR3 protein: CASRGSGTSGSSTDTQYF